This entry is about one T cell receptor beta chain. Its matching antigen is unknown. CDR1 is MNHEY, CDR2 SMNVEV, per germline (reference sequence). CDR3 length: 13 amino acids. V was clipped by 7 bases and J by 8 bases; unmatched bases: 7. This entry belongs to a study of T cell responses to AZD1222 COVID-19 vaccine. As for the study in general: Analyses pooled second doses at about 4 or about 12 weeks.

Study outcomes and limitations: Vaccination with two AZD1222 doses was followed by a rise in Spike-specific TCR breadth and depth. Females made up more of the donors, who were largely white British, and clonal diversity may have come out too low.

Profiling relied on immunoSEQ multiplex PCR, and the TCRdb table lists in-frame clones only, not all of them. The data contain roughly 150,000 clones, around 93% of them singletons. The origin of this receptor is an adult in good health. This chain links TRBV27 with TRBJ1-1, with 10 bases identical to TRBD1. This sample comprised peripheral blood, obtained on day 0 of AZD1222 vaccination. Here the CDR3 reads CASKTGGLLEAFF. CDR3 DNA: TGTGCCAGCAAGACAGGGGGCCTTCTGGAAGCTTTCTTT.